Following are 32 T cell receptor beta chains from one sample sequenced in a study of T cells in Graves' hyperthyroidism and ophthalmopathy. Template material for amplifying TCR beta CDR3 regions consisted of RNA transcripts. In the first-round RT-PCR of the TCR CDR3, the HTBI primer set was used. TCRdb re-analysed the multiplex PCR reads in MiXCR, keeping a single row per CDR3 protein. The table lists over 300,000 distinct CDR3 sequences, roughly 13% of them singletons. Sequencing was carried out using blood. These TCRs come from a woman aged 55-70 years with Graves' hyperthyroidism.

This clonotype was counted ten times or more. This rearrangement joins TRBV20-1 to TRBJ2-3, with TRBD2 identical over 13 bases. This CDR3 has 15 residues. Germline loops: CDR1 DFQATT, CDR2 SNEGSKA (reference sequence). V lost 6 bases to trimming and J lost 4 bases; unmatched junction nucleotides: 7. The CDR3 DNA reads as TGCAGTGCCACACGACTAGCGGGAGGTGCAGATACGCAGTATTTT. This encodes CSATRLAGGADTQYF.

This clonotype has just a few counts. The chain joins TRBV28 to TRBJ2-7; D ambiguous. This CDR3 is built from 14 residues. Germline loops: CDR1 MDHEN, CDR2 SYDVKM. Trimming took off 7 bases at V and 4 bases at J, with 17 bases between the two ends. This chain's CDR3 is CASNRLWSKYEQYF. The CDR3 DNA sequence: TGTGCCAGCAATCGCCTCTGGAGCAAATACGAGCAGTACTTC.

Of note for this clonotype: It may be a read error: a sequence one base away is much more abundant. The chain couples TRBV30 to TRBJ2-1; 10 nucleotides agree with TRBD2. The J call may be wrong; the DNA end is better matched by TRBJ2-7. The CDR3 runs 15 residues. The germline CDR1 and CDR2 sequences are GTSNPN and SVGIG (reference sequence). The CDR3: CAWRTSGISYNEQYF. In nucleotides, the CDR3 is TGTGCCTGGCGGACTAGCGGAATCTCCTACAATGAGCAGTACTTC.

The sample holds many counts of this clonotype. The chain's CDR3 is CASSLDPYLNYEQYF. CDR3 sequence (DNA): TGTGCCAGCAGTTTGGACCCCTACTTAAACTACGAGCAGTACTTC. The chain is built from TRBV28 and TRBJ2-7, with D uncertain. Germline V gives CDR1 MDHEN, CDR2 SYDVKM. CDR3 size: 15 residues. Trimming removed 3 bases from V and 3 bases from J, with 15 bases in between.

This chain connects TRBV11-2 to TRBJ1-1, with a tentative D call TRBD1 (5 bases). The CDR3 consists of 14 residues. The V end was cut by 8 bases, the J end by 4 bases, with 17 bases between. CDR1 is SGHAT, CDR2 FQNNGV, per germline. The CDR3 spells CASRASGGGTEAFF. CDR3 nucleotide sequence: TGTGCCAGCCGTGCGTCGGGGGGGGGCACTGAAGCTTTCTTT.

This chain connects TRBV10-3 to TRBJ1-4; D uncertain. Per the germline V gene, CDR1 is ENHRY and CDR2 is SYGVKD. With 2 bases removed from V and 4 bases from J, the gap between germline ends came to 2 bases. This CDR3 contains 12 residues. This CDR3 is CAISEDNEKLFF. As DNA, the CDR3 is TGTGCCATCAGTGAGGATAATGAAAAACTGTTTTTT.

This clonotype was observed a few times. A much larger clone lies one base from this, so it may be a read error. The rearrangement links TRBV28 to TRBJ2-7; TRBD1 agrees at 9 bases. Germline values: CDR1 MDHEN, CDR2 SYDVKM. The CDR3 extends over 15 amino acids. CDR3 residues: CASSLWGDRAYEQCF. The CDR3 nucleotides read TGTGCCAGCAGTTTGTGGGGGGACAGGGCCTACGAGCAGTGCTTC.

The sample holds many counts of this clonotype. The chain employs TRBV10-3 and TRBJ2-3; D is possibly TRBD2 (5 bases). V shed 6 bases and J shed 1 base, with 14 bases lying between them. CDR1 ENHRY and CDR2 SYGVKD come from the germline V gene. The CDR3 loop spans 15 amino acids. CDR3 protein: CAISTPSGGTDTQYF. The CDR3 DNA is TGTGCCATCAGCACCCCAAGCGGAGGCACAGATACGCAGTATTTT.

The rearrangement joins TRBV19 to TRBJ2-2, with D maybe TRBD1 (6 bases). The CDR3 has 16 residues. Trimming stripped 5 bases from V and 5 bases from J, with 18 bases between. Germline lookup yields CDR1 LNHDA and CDR2 SQIVND (reference sequence). CDR3 nucleotides: TGTGCCAGTAGTCCCGGGACACTTATTGGGACCGGGGAGCTGTTTTTT. It encodes CASSPGTLIGTGELFF.

The gene calls are TRBV9 and TRBJ2-1, with no clear D. Germline-derived CDR1 and CDR2 are SGDLS and YYNGEE. The CDR3 is made up of 11 amino acids. The V end lost 6 bases, the J end lost 10 bases, and 11 bases lay between the germline ends. The chain's CDR3 is CASTRAGEQFF. The DNA for the CDR3 is TGTGCCAGCACTAGGGCCGGGGAGCAGTTCTTC.

This clonotype has at least ten counts. DNA of the CDR3: TGTGCTAGTGGCCGTCGGACAGGGTGGGAACGCGTAAACAATGAGCAGTTCTTC. Protein: CASGRRTGWERVNNEQFF. The V call is TRBV12-5, the J call TRBJ2-1, with TRBD1 matching 8 bases. With V trimmed by 6 bases and J by 5 bases, 18 bases remained unmatched. The CDR3 totals 18 residues. Germline V lookup: CDR1 LGHNT, CDR2 FRNRAP.

This clonotype was seen more than once but under ten times. CDR3 coding DNA: TGCGCCAGCAGTTTTAGCGGGAGTGATGAGACCCAGTACTTC. Translated, it gives CASSFSGSDETQYF. The chain couples TRBV10-1 to TRBJ2-5; 9 bases line up with TRBD2. CDR3 length equals 14 residues. Trimming cost V 5 bases and J 5 bases; bases outside gene matches: 6. Germline-derived CDR1 and CDR2 are WNHNN and SYGVQD (reference sequence).

The rearrangement uses TRBV29-1 and TRBJ1-1; D is unclear. Germline V gives CDR1 SQVTM, CDR2 ANQGSEA. V dropped 7 bases and J dropped 1 base, with 16 bases sitting between them. This CDR3 spans 14 amino acids. The CDR3 here is CSALPSTANTEAFF. The CDR3, as DNA: TGCAGCGCCCTGCCAAGCACTGCGAACACTGAAGCTTTCTTT.

This clonotype was detected many times. One end of the junction varies from germline; a read error may be responsible. The chain employs TRBV6-1 and TRBJ2-3; D gene uncertain. Germline loops: CDR1 MNHNS, CDR2 SASEGT. The CDR3 sequence is 12 residues long. CDR3 amino acids: CASREVTDTQYF. CDR3 coding DNA: TGTGCCAGCAGAGAAGTTACAGATACGCAGTATTTT.

This clonotype appeared many times. The gene calls are TRBV7-9 and TRBJ2-1, with 9 bases matching TRBD1. Losses at the gene ends were 5 bases for V and 7 bases for J; bases not matched to a gene: 6. CDR1 is SEHNR, CDR2 FQNEAQ, per germline (reference sequence). The CDR3 runs to 14 residues. The CDR3 DNA reads TGTGCCAGCAGCCAGGACAGGGGCGGAAATGAGCAGTTCTTC. Amino acid sequence: CASSQDRGGNEQFF.

The V gene is TRBV28, the J gene TRBJ1-1; 8 bases fit TRBD1. Per germline, CDR1 MDHEN and CDR2 SYDVKM. This CDR3 has 15 residues. The V gene end was trimmed by 1 base and the J gene end by 4 bases; junction bases not matched to a gene: 5. Here the CDR3 DNA reads TGTGCCAGCAGTTTATTAGGAGGACAGGGCACTGAAGCTTTCTTT. It yields the protein CASSLLGGQGTEAFF.

As regards this clonotype: This sequence may be a read error, since a much larger clone differs from it by one base. V is TRBV20-1 and J is TRBJ2-3; D remains ambiguous. The ends were cut back, 3 bases at V and 10 bases at J, with 17 bases in the middle. Germline lookup yields CDR1 DFQATT and CDR2 SNEGSKA (reference sequence). The CDR3 is made up of 13 amino acids. The CDR3 DNA is TGCAGTGCTAGTGATGGGTCCGGCCGGGCGCAGTATTTT. As protein: CSASDGSGRAQYF.

In its sample, this clonotype was seen many times. The CDR3 DNA sequence: TGTGCCTCTGGGGGCAGGGGGCGCTTTTACTACACCTTC. It encodes CASGGRGRFYYTF. V gene TRBV7-9 combines with J gene TRBJ1-2; 8 bases are shared with TRBD1. This CDR3 has 13 residues. The ends lost 11 bases at V and 10 bases at J; junction bases unmatched: 15. CDR1 and CDR2 from the germline V gene are SEHNR and FQNEAQ (reference sequence).

This clonotype showed up just a few times. J is TRBJ1-2 and V is TRBV29-1; D is ambiguous. In germline, CDR1 is SQVTM, CDR2 ANQGSEA. Trimming removed 4 bases from V and 4 bases from J, with 7 bases in between. CDR3 length: 11 amino acids. The CDR3 protein is CSVVIAYGYTF. In DNA, the CDR3 is TGCAGCGTTGTTATTGCCTATGGCTACACCTTC.

Many counts were recorded for this clonotype. The chain uses TRBV2 and TRBJ1-5, with TRBD1 identical over 9 bases. From germline, CDR1 is SNHLY and CDR2 FYNNEI. CDR3 length: 15 amino acids. Trimming at V came to 7 bases and at J to 2 bases, leaving 6 bases not matched to a gene. DNA for the CDR3: TGTGCCAGCAATACACGGACAGGGGGCAATCAGCCCCAGCATTTT. Its protein product is CASNTRTGGNQPQHF.

The sample holds many counts of this clonotype. The chain links TRBV6-2 or TRBV6-3 to TRBJ1-1; 7 bases are a match to TRBD1. Germline V gives CDR1 MNHEY, CDR2 SVGEGT. J gave up 10 bases and V 8 bases, and 10 bases lay outside the gene matches. This CDR3 is 12 amino acids long. CDR3 loop: CASARDSLRAFF. The CDR3 region has the DNA TGTGCCAGCGCAAGGGACAGTCTGAGAGCTTTCTTT.

This clonotype has only a few counts. The chain joins TRBV5-8 to TRBJ2-5; 9 positions match TRBD2. The germline CDR1 and CDR2 sequences are SGHTS and YDEGEE. The CDR3 is 15 amino acids. Trimming took 2 bases from V and 2 from J; bases not matched to a gene: 4. The DNA of the CDR3 is TGTGCCAGCAGCTTCGGGACTAGCAGGCAAGAGACCCAGTACTTC. Translation: CASSFGTSRQETQYF.

V is TRBV6-6 and J is TRBJ2-1; 9 bases agree with TRBD2. Germline CDR1 MNHNY, CDR2 SVGAGI (reference sequence). Trimming cost V 2 bases and J 6 bases; bases outside gene matches: 5. The CDR3 extends over 15 amino acids. In DNA, the CDR3 is TGTGCCAGCAGTTACAAGCGGGAGGCCCCCAATGAGCAGTTCTTC. Translation: CASSYKREAPNEQFF.

This clonotype came up many times. The rearrangement uses TRBV18 and TRBJ2-3, with D possibly TRBD1 on 6 matching bases. V lost 3 bases and J 14 bases, leaving 18 bases between the germline ends. The CDR3 runs to 13 residues. CDR1 and CDR2 (germline): KGHSH, LQKENI. The CDR3 protein is CASSPDSATVGYF. The CDR3, as DNA: TGTGCCAGCTCACCGGACAGTGCGACGGTGGGGTATTTT.

This clonotype was recorded many times. This chain uses TRBV11-3 with TRBJ2-1; D gene uncertain. V shed 10 bases and J shed 9 bases, with 19 bases lying between them. Per the germline V gene, CDR1 is SGHNT and CDR2 is YENEEA. CDR3 length: 13 amino acids. This chain's CDR3 is CATTELTPSEQFF. The CDR3 region has the DNA TGTGCCACCACGGAGCTAACCCCTAGTGAGCAGTTCTTC. The variable domain in full, completed from reference TRBV11-3 and TRBJ2-1, reads EAGVVQSPRYKIIEKKQPVAFWCNPISGHNTLYWYLQNLGQGPELLIRYENEEAVDDSQLPKDRFSAERLKGVDSTLKIQPAELGDSAVYLCATTELTPSEQFFGPGTRLTVL.

This clonotype was recorded a few times. The genes are TRBV2 and TRBJ2-4, with D perhaps matching TRBD1 (6 bases). The CDR3 runs 16 residues. The V gene's germline CDR1 is SNHLY and CDR2 FYNNEI. The V end lost 6 bases, the J end lost 6 bases, and 21 bases lay between the germline ends. The CDR3 region is CASRKQGANRGNIQYF. Written as DNA, the CDR3 is TGTGCCAGCAGGAAACAGGGAGCTAATAGGGGAAACATTCAGTACTTC. Using reference TRBV2 and TRBJ2-4 for the parts outside the CDR3, the full variable domain is EPEVTQTPSHQVTQMGQEVILRCVPISNHLYFYWYRQILGQKVEFLVSFYNNEISEKSEIFDDQFSVERPDGSNFTLKIRSTKLEDSAMYFCASRKQGANRGNIQYFGAGTRLSVL.

The rearrangement links TRBV7-6 to TRBJ2-5; D is undetermined. The germline CDR1 and CDR2 sequences are SGHVS and FNYEAQ. Trimming took 5 bases from V and 5 from J, leaving 9 bases between them. There are 12 residues in the CDR3. Here the CDR3 DNA reads TGTGCCAGCAGCCTCTGGCGGGAGACCCAGTACTTC. Translated, it gives CASSLWRETQYF.

This clonotype was observed many times. V and J are TRBV7-9 and TRBJ2-1, with D possibly TRBD2 on 7 matching bases. Trimming pared 1 base from V and 10 bases from J, leaving 17 bases between. The CDR3 totals 15 residues. Germline CDR1 is SEHNR and CDR2 is FQNEAQ (reference sequence). CDR3 protein: CASSLGQASGGEQFF. The CDR3 DNA follows: TGTGCCAGCAGCTTAGGACAGGCTAGCGGAGGCGAGCAGTTCTTC.

This clonotype was observed many times. The chain recombines TRBV24-1 with TRBJ2-2, with 8 nucleotides matching TRBD1. The CDR3 contains 17 residues. In germline, CDR1 is KGHDR, CDR2 SFDVKD. The trim removed 4 bases at V and 3 bases at J, leaving 9 bases unmatched. The CDR3 spells CATSDTGTGRHTGELFF. The CDR3, as DNA: TGTGCCACCAGTGACACTGGGACAGGCCGACACACCGGGGAGCTGTTTTTT.

The sample holds many counts of this clonotype. V gene TRBV20-1 combines with J gene TRBJ2-5; 10 bases map to TRBD1. V dropped 5 bases and J dropped 6; count of bases not matched to a gene: 6. Germline V gene sequence: CDR1 DFQATT, CDR2 SNEGSKA (reference sequence). The CDR3 is 13 amino acids. The CDR3 region has the DNA TGCAGTGCTGGGGACAGGGGTGGAAAGACCCAGTACTTC. Residues: CSAGDRGGKTQYF.

This clonotype has a count of ten or more. The rearrangement uses TRBV20-1 and TRBJ2-5, with 7 bases that match TRBD2. This CDR3 is built from 13 residues. V dropped 6 bases and J dropped 9; count of bases not matched to a gene: 13. Germline-derived CDR1 and CDR2 are DFQATT and SNEGSKA (reference sequence). CDR3: CSAGPLARSAQYF. The CDR3 DNA sequence: TGCAGTGCAGGACCACTAGCGAGGAGCGCCCAGTACTTC.

This clonotype was counted ten times or more. The chain links TRBV18 to TRBJ2-3; 8 nucleotides match TRBD2. The CDR3 has 12 residues. Germline trimming cut 3 bases from V and 10 bases from J; bases unmatched to any gene: 3. CDR1 and CDR2 (germline): KGHSH, LQKENI. In nucleotides, the CDR3 is TGTGCCAGCTCACCCGGGAGGGATGCGCAGTATTTT. Translation: CASSPGRDAQYF.